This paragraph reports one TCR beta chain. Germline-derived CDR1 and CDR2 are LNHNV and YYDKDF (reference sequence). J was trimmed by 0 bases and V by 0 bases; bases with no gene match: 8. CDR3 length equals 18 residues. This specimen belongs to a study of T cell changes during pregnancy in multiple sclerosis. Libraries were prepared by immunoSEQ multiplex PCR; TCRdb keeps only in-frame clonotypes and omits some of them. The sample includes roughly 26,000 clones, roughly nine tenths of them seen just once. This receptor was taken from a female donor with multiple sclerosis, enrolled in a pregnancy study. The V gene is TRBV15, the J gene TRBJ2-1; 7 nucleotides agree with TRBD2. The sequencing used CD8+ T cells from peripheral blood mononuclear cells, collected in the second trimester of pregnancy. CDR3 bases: TGTGCCACCAGCAGAGACCATCCTAGCGGAAGCTCCTACAATGAGCAGTTCTTC. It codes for CATSRDHPSGSSYNEQFF.